The 3 T cell receptor beta chains listed next were all sequenced from one sample in a study of blood T cell repertoires in COVID-19. Only in-frame clones appear in the TCRdb table, and some are missing; sequencing was by immunoSEQ multiplex PCR. The data hold around 190,000 clones, with roughly four fifths observed a single time. The material sequenced was peripheral blood. The source of these receptors is a woman in her 70s with COVID-19, enrolled during active disease.

The CDR3 loop reads CASRLSGDTDTQYF. The DNA of the CDR3 is TGTGCCAGCAGACTCAGCGGGGACACAGATACGCAGTATTTT. This chain connects TRBV7-2 to TRBJ2-3; 7 positions agree with TRBD2. The CDR3 runs to 14 residues. V dropped 6 bases and J dropped 2; count of bases not matched to a gene: 5. Germline CDR1 SGHTA, CDR2 FQGNSA.

This clone appeared a single time. The rearrangement joins TRBV7-2 to TRBJ2-7; 9 positions agree with TRBD1. CDR1 is SGHTA, CDR2 FQGNSA, per germline. With 4 bases clipped from V and 0 bases from J, the junction kept 7 bases outside the gene matches. CDR3 length equals 16 residues. CDR3 protein: CASSSRGTGTSYEQYF. The CDR3 nucleotides read TGTGCCAGCAGCTCCCGGGGGACAGGGACCTCCTACGAGCAGTACTTC.

The genes are TRBV14 and TRBJ2-7, with 10 bases aligning to TRBD2. The CDR3 consists of 15 residues. V dropped 5 bases and J dropped 10; count of bases not matched to a gene: 14. Germline V gene sequence: CDR1 SGHDN, CDR2 FVKESK. CDR3 DNA sequence: TGTGCCAGCAGCAGTACTAGGAGCGGGAGGGCCAAACAGTACTTC. Its protein product is CASSSTRSGRAKQYF.